This T cell receptor (beta chain) emerged from a study of cytomegalovirus exposure and HLA in healthy donors. Study findings and constraints: Follow-up analysis found HLA locus-dependent TCR association rates, highest for DRB1 and lowest for HLA-C.

This clone came up a few times. The antigen remains undetermined. The CDR3 is 14 amino acids. The ends were cut back, 2 bases at V and 8 bases at J, with 15 bases in the middle. The germline gives CDR1 MDHEN, CDR2 SYDVKM. The PCR ran on 60 Vbeta and 13 Jbeta primers. The method was immunoSEQ multiplex PCR; TCRdb's version includes in-frame clones alone and lacks a portion of them. Of some 160,000 clones in the sample, about four fifths are singletons; the top ten hold 8% to 10%. Sequenced: PBMCs. This rearrangement joins TRBV28 to TRBJ1-2; tentative D call: TRBD1 (6 bases). This TCR was recovered from a male donor in good health and CMV-seropositive. The CDR3 sequence: CASSLGGPPLGYTF. DNA for the CDR3: TGTGCCAGCAGTTTAGGGGGCCCACCCTTGGGCTACACCTTC.